The clone carrying this TCR beta chain was counted many times. Its matching antigen is unknown. The CDR3 is made up of 14 amino acids. V was cut by 2 bases and J by 6 bases, with 14 bases left in between. Germline CDR1 SQVTM, CDR2 ANQGSEA. This sample was included in a study of CD8 T cells in ankylosing spondylitis. In making TCR beta libraries, quantitative 5'-RACE with molecular barcodes was used. MiXCR, run by TCRdb on the 5' RACE reads, gives a single entry per CDR3 protein. The repertoire holds roughly 91,000 distinct CDR3 sequences, roughly 8% seen once, with about a tenth in the top ten. General study points: Clones that were linked to disease were CD8+ and were relatively rare in peripheral blood. In the blood and synovial fluid of reactive arthritis, some motif variants had been previously reported.

This sequence was found in a male donor with ankylosing spondylitis or in good health (not recorded which). The specimen was blood, either unsorted or a sorted T cell fraction (not recorded which). The rearrangement uses TRBV29-1 and TRBJ2-1; the D call may be TRBD1 or TRBD2 (5 bases each). CDR3 in amino acids: CSVETGQGSNEQFF. In DNA, the CDR3 is TGCAGCGTTGAAACGGGGCAGGGCAGCAATGAGCAGTTCTTC.